This T cell receptor (beta chain) was recorded in a study of cytomegalovirus exposure and HLA in healthy donors. The PCR employed 60 Vbeta primers together with 13 Jbeta primers. Sequencing used immunoSEQ multiplex PCR; TCRdb keeps in-frame clones, though not all of them. This table has over 120,000 clones, nearly 10% appearing once. V dropped 0 bases and J dropped 10; count of bases not matched to a gene: 8. Germline V gene data show CDR1 as GTSNPN and CDR2 as SVGIG (reference sequence). The CDR3 runs to 13 residues. The chain links TRBV30 to TRBJ1-1; TRBD1 matches 7 bases. The clonotype originates from a man aged 45-65 years in good health and CMV-seronegative. The material sequenced was PBMCs. CDR3 sequence (DNA): TGTGCCTGGAGTGTAGACAGGGAAGGTGCAGCTTTCTTT. The encoded protein is CAWSVDREGAAFF.